This TCR beta chain came from a study of T cell responses to AZD1222 COVID-19 vaccine. For this clone: The antigen is undetermined.

General observations from the study: Sampling that yielded the repertoires occurred only after the peak T cell response. Nearly half of unique spike-specific TCRs reportedly avoided B.1.351 and B.1.1.7 mutated regions. White British people made up most donors, females outnumbered males, and clonal diversity was possibly underestimated. Baseline antibody screening turned up just a handful of seropositive AZD1222 recipients.

Per germline, CDR1 MGHRA and CDR2 YSYEKL. CDR3 size: 15 residues. Between the trimmed V and J ends, which lost 1 base and 3 bases, there was a span of 9 bases. Assay used: immunoSEQ multiplex PCR; TCRdb lists only in-frame clones, some missing. This table holds about 83,000 clones, approximately 85% found once. This TCR was recovered from an adult in good health. The sequenced sample was peripheral blood, obtained on day 0 of AZD1222 vaccination. The chain recombines TRBV4-1 with TRBJ1-4, with no clear D. This CDR3 reads CASSQVDDSNEKLFF. For the CDR3, the DNA is TGCGCCAGCAGCCAAGTAGATGATTCTAATGAAAAACTGTTTTTT.